A selection of T cell receptor beta chains follows, all from one sample in a study of cytomegalovirus exposure and HLA in healthy donors. Libraries were prepared by immunoSEQ multiplex PCR; TCRdb keeps only in-frame clonotypes and omits some of them. The sample yields about 160,000 clones, roughly 84% seen once. Sequences were obtained from PBMCs. These receptors all stem from a young man in good health and CMV-seropositive. Both conserved end residues are part of each CDR3. D genes are given only for firm matches. Only some rows state a clone size, as once, few, many or a class for expanded clones.

j_gene,d_gene,v_gene,abundance,CDR3nt,CDR3aa
TRBJ1-6,TRBD1,TRBV6-1,few,TGTGCCAGACAAACAGGGGACTCACCCCTCCACTTT,CARQTGDSPLHF
TRBJ2-3,TRBD2,TRBV5-4,.,TGTGCCAGCAGCTTGCGGCTAGCGGACCTCACAGATACGCAGTATTTT,CASSLRLADLTDTQYF
TRBJ2-1,TRBD2,TRBV5-1,.,TGCGCCAGCAGCCCGGACGGGGGGTCATACAATGAGCAGTTCTTC,CASSPDGGSYNEQFF
TRBJ1-1,.,TRBV12-2,.,TGTGCAAGTCGCCCCCAATGGGAGGAAAGAGAAACTGAAGCTTTCTTT,CASRPQWEERETEAFF
TRBJ1-1,.,TRBV29-1,.,TGCAGCGTCGAACTACGAGGGACACATGGGGAGTATGAAGCTTTCTTT,CSVELRGTHGEYEAFF
TRBJ2-1,.,TRBV15,.,TGTGCCACCAGCAGAGATTTCGGAGTGAATGAGCAGTTCTTC,CATSRDFGVNEQFF
TRBJ1-5,.,TRBV21-1,.,TGTGCCAGCAGCAAAACGAGGGACAGATCTCAGCCCCAGCATTTT,CASSKTRDRSQPQHF
TRBJ1-5,TRBD1,TRBV10-3,once,TGTGCCATCAGTGAGTCTGACAGGGCTGGCAATCAGCCCCAGCATTTT,CAISESDRAGNQPQHF
TRBJ2-2,.,TRBV7-3,.,TGTGCCAGCAGTCCGGGAAGTTCGCGCACCGGGGAGCTGTTTTTT,CASSPGSSRTGELFF
TRBJ1-1,TRBD1,TRBV5-1,.,TGCGCCAGCAGCGCGGACAGGGGCACTGAAGCTTTCTTT,CASSADRGTEAFF
TRBJ1-3,.,TRBV19,.,TGTGCCAGTACGTGGAGCTCTGGAAACACCATATATTTT,CASTWSSGNTIYF
TRBJ1-3,.,TRBV11-3,few,TGTGCCAGCAGCCCCGGGGATGGAAACACCATATATTTT,CASSPGDGNTIYF
TRBJ2-1,.,TRBV20-1,.,TGCAGTGCTAGAGAGGGCGGGGTTGGGTTCTTC,CSAREGGVGFF
TRBJ1-6,TRBD1,TRBV10-3,once,TGTGCCATCAGCTACCTCCCGGGACAGGGGGATTCACCCCTCCACTTT,CAISYLPGQGDSPLHF
TRBJ1-1,TRBD1,TRBV29-1,.,TGCAGCGTCTACCGGGATTTAACAGGGGGCGCCTTTAACACTGAAGCTTTCTTT,CSVYRDLTGGAFNTEAFF
TRBJ2-7,TRBD1,TRBV5-1,.,TGCGCCAGCAGCTCGGGACAGTCCTACGAGCAGTACTTC,CASSSGQSYEQYF
TRBJ2-5,TRBD2,TRBV7-8,.,TGTGCCAGCAGCCAAGGGGGCTCTGGCGGGGGGGCCGGTAAAGAGACCCAGTACTTC,CASSQGGSGGGAGKETQYF
TRBJ1-3,.,TRBV14,.,TGTGCCAGCAGCCAAGTACCCAGGGCCCCTGGAAACACCATATATTTT,CASSQVPRAPGNTIYF
TRBJ2-7,.,TRBV11-2,.,TGTGCCAGCAGCCCACACCAGGGGGGCCTCACCGAGCAGTACTTC,CASSPHQGGLTEQYF
TRBJ1-4,.,TRBV7-9,.,TGTGCCAGCACCACGGGGGAGGGGAGCCCGGGGACGACGTTTTTT,CASTTGEGSPGTTFF
TRBJ1-5,TRBD1,TRBV19,.,TGTGCCAGTAGTTTCGGGACAGGAAGCAATCAGCCCCAGCATTTT,CASSFGTGSNQPQHF
TRBJ2-5,.,TRBV9,once,TGTGCCAGCAGCGTAGAGGGCAGGGGCCCCCTCTTGGAGACCCAGTACTTC,CASSVEGRGPLLETQYF
TRBJ2-5,TRBD2,TRBV7-2,.,TGTGCCAGCAGCTTATCGCGCGGGGCTAGCGGGGGGGCCAAGACCCAGTACTTC,CASSLSRGASGGAKTQYF
TRBJ2-7,TRBD2,TRBV18,.,TGTGCCAGCTCACCACCCACTAGCGGGGGATACTACGAGCAGTACTTC,CASSPPTSGGYYEQYF
TRBJ1-1,TRBD1,TRBV18,.,TGTGCCAGCTCAATCACCGGGACAGGGTCTGAAGCTTTCTTT,CASSITGTGSEAFF
TRBJ2-2,.,TRBV5-6,.,TGTGCCAGCAGCTTTGGACAGATCCCCACCGGGGAGCTGTTTTTT,CASSFGQIPTGELFF
TRBJ1-2,.,TRBV25-1,.,TGTGCCAGCAGTGAGGGTGGGACACCGATCCCCTATGGCTACACCTTC,CASSEGGTPIPYGYTF
TRBJ1-2,TRBD1,TRBV5-6,.,TGTGCCAGCAGCTTGCCCCCGGCGACAGGGGGCGGCTACACCTTC,CASSLPPATGGGYTF
TRBJ2-7,TRBD2,TRBV15,few,TGTGCCACCAGCAGAGGGCTAGCGGCTACGAAGCAGTACTTC,CATSRGLAATKQYF
TRBJ1-5,TRBD1,TRBV5-5,.,TGTGCCAGCAGCTGGACAGGGAGGGGTCAGCCCCAGCATTTT,CASSWTGRGQPQHF
TRBJ1-6,.,TRBV12-5,.,TGTGCTAGTGGTTTGGTAGGCGAACAGCTACTTTGGGAGACACCCCTCCACTTT,CASGLVGEQLLWETPLHF
TRBJ1-4,TRBD1,TRBV9,.,TGTGCCAGCAGTGAAACAGGGGGGAATGAAAAACTGTTTTTT,CASSETGGNEKLFF
TRBJ1-1,.,TRBV18,.,TGTGCCAGCTCACCACAGGGGGTCGGCACTGAAGCTTTCTTT,CASSPQGVGTEAFF
TRBJ2-1,.,TRBV29-1,.,TGCAGCGTTGGTTTAGCGGACTACAATGAGCAGTTCTTC,CSVGLADYNEQFF
TRBJ2-7,TRBD2,TRBV9,.,TGTGCCAGCAGCGTAGGCCCTAGCGGGGCTTTTCGAGGTGACGAGCAGTACTTC,CASSVGPSGAFRGDEQYF
TRBJ1-1,.,TRBV15,.,TGTGCCACCAGTCTGGGGAGGTTTGAAGCTTTCTTT,CATSLGRFEAFF
TRBJ1-1,TRBD1,TRBV6-1,few,TGTGCCAGCAGTGAACAAGACAGGGTTTTCTGGACTGAAGCTTTCTTT,CASSEQDRVFWTEAFF
TRBJ1-5,.,TRBV6-1,.,TGTGCCAGCAGTGGGCGGGACGGCGACAATCAGCCCCAGCATTTT,CASSGRDGDNQPQHF
TRBJ1-2,TRBD1,TRBV4-1,.,TGCGCCAGCAGCCAAGCCGGACAGGGGGTCGGCTACACCTTC,CASSQAGQGVGYTF
TRBJ2-7,.,TRBV6-1,.,TGTGCCACCACGGCCCTCCCCGGAGGCGAGCAGTACTTC,CATTALPGGEQYF
TRBJ2-7,TRBD1,TRBV7-2,once,TGTGCCAGCAGCCCTACGGGACAGGGCTACGAGCAGTACTTC,CASSPTGQGYEQYF
TRBJ2-3,TRBD2,TRBV5-1,once,TGCGCCAGCAGCTTGGAGGCGGGGGTCAGCACAGATACGCAGTATTTT,CASSLEAGVSTDTQYF
TRBJ2-3,.,TRBV7-9,.,TGTGCCAGCAGCTTAGCGTTCGGTCCCACAGATACGCAGTATTTT,CASSLAFGPTDTQYF
TRBJ2-2,.,TRBV7-8,.,TGTGCCAGCAGCTGGTCAGGGGCCAACACCGGGGAGCTGTTTTTT,CASSWSGANTGELFF
TRBJ1-1,.,TRBV9,.,TGTGCCAGCAGCCCCGCTCTGGACAGTGTGGGTTTCTTT,CASSPALDSVGFF
TRBJ2-3,.,TRBV21-1,.,TGTGCCGGAGTAACAGATACGCAGTATTTT,CAGVTDTQYF
TRBJ2-5,TRBD2,TRBV19,.,TGTGCCAGTAGTAGACTAGCGGGGGAGATCCAAGAGACCCAGTACTTC,CASSRLAGEIQETQYF
TRBJ2-3,.,TRBV15,.,TGTGCCACCAGCAGAGACAGGGGCGATACGCAGTATTTT,CATSRDRGDTQYF
TRBJ1-6,TRBD1,TRBV7-2,.,TGTGCCAGCAGCTTCCTCCCGGGACAGGGTAATTCACCCCTCCACTTT,CASSFLPGQGNSPLHF
TRBJ2-2,TRBD1,TRBV5-1,.,TGCGCCAGCACCTTTACCGGGACAGCGAACACCGGGGAGCTGTTTTTT,CASTFTGTANTGELFF
TRBJ2-3,TRBD2,TRBV7-6,.,TGTGCCAGCAGCCCGGGACTAGCGGGGGGCTACACAGATACGCAGTATTTT,CASSPGLAGGYTDTQYF